The 32 T cell receptor beta chains listed next were all sequenced from one sample in a study of blood T cell repertoires in COVID-19. This table comes from immunoSEQ multiplex PCR, and its TCRdb copy is limited to in-frame clones, with some not included. The sample includes fewer than 70,000 clones, 75% to 90% seen only once; the top ten take 2% to 2.5%. Sequenced: peripheral blood. Receptors were obtained from a human donor in a cohort sampled during active COVID-19.

CDR3 DNA: TGTGCCAGCAGTCGGGCTAGCGGGAGGTACGAGCAGTACTTC. It specifies CASSRASGRYEQYF. This chain connects TRBV27 to TRBJ2-7; 11 nucleotides match TRBD2. The CDR3 is 14 amino acids. Germline values: CDR1 MNHEY, CDR2 SMNVEV (reference sequence). The V segment lost 5 bases and the J segment 4 bases; nucleotides outside the gene matches: 4.

This clone came up once. The chain carries TRBV18 and TRBJ1-2, with a tentative D call TRBD1 (5 bases). This CDR3 is 15 amino acids long. The V end was cut by 6 bases, the J end by 2 bases, with 16 bases between. The germline CDR1 and CDR2 sequences are KGHSH and LQKENI. The CDR3 DNA is TGTGCCAGCTCGCAAGCTCCGGGGGAGAACTATGGCTACACCTTC. Translated: CASSQAPGENYGYTF.

This chain uses TRBV14 with TRBJ2-7; D is unresolved. With 6 bases removed from V and 4 bases from J, the gap between germline ends came to 10 bases. Germline-derived CDR1 and CDR2 are SGHDN and FVKESK. This CDR3 has 12 amino acids. The CDR3 nucleotides read TGTGCCAGCAGTGATAGAGAATACGAGCAGTACTTC. Amino acid sequence: CASSDREYEQYF. Full variable domain (remainder filled in from reference TRBV14 and TRBJ2-7): EAGVTQFPSHSVIEKGQTVTLRCDPISGHDNLYWYRRVMGKEIKFLLHFVKESKQDESGMPNNRFLAERTGGTYSTLKVQPAELEDSGVYFCASSDREYEQYFGPGTRLTVT.

The genes are TRBV28 and TRBJ1-2; no clear D gene. Trimming took off 4 bases at V and 5 bases at J, with 11 bases between the two ends. CDR1 and CDR2 from the germline V gene are MDHEN and SYDVKM. The CDR3 has 13 residues. CDR3 sequence reads: CASSSPSLYGYTF. The CDR3 DNA sequence: TGTGCCAGCAGTTCCCCTAGCCTGTATGGCTACACCTTC.

This clone was picked up one time. This chain connects TRBV18 to TRBJ2-1; 7 positions agree with TRBD1. Trimming removed 4 bases from V and 1 base from J; junction bases left unmatched: 7. This CDR3 region has 16 residues. Germline lookup yields CDR1 KGHSH and CDR2 LQKENI. DNA of the CDR3: TGTGCCAGCTCACTCAGGCAACAGGGGTCCTACAATGAGCAGTTCTTC. It encodes CASSLRQQGSYNEQFF.

V gene TRBV3-1 (or the pseudogene TRBV3-2) combines with J gene TRBJ1-4, with 8 nucleotides matching TRBD1. Germline CDR1 is LGHDT and CDR2 is YNNKEL (reference sequence). J lost 8 bases, V lost 2 bases, and 10 bases had no gene match. The CDR3 extends over 16 amino acids. The CDR3 DNA follows: TGTGCCAGCAGCCAACGTACAGGGGGAGGTTACGAAAAACTGTTTTTT. Amino acid sequence: CASSQRTGGGYEKLFF.

The chain carries TRBV19 and TRBJ1-5, with a possible D match to TRBD1 (6 bases). Germline CDR1 and CDR2: LNHDA and SQIVND (reference sequence). V was shortened by 1 base and J by 7 bases, with 14 bases between the two germline ends. The CDR3 length is 15 residues. The CDR3 bases are TGTGCCAGTAGTATAGCGTCCAGGGGTGGCCAGCCCCAGCATTTT. It specifies CASSIASRGGQPQHF.

The rearrangement links TRBV5-1 to TRBJ2-7, with TRBD1 matching over 9 bases. The V segment lost 3 bases and the J segment 5 bases; nucleotides outside the gene matches: 15. The germline CDR1 and CDR2 sequences are SGHRS and YFSETQ. CDR3 length: 17 amino acids. Written as DNA, the CDR3 is TGCGCCAGCAGCTCCACTATCCAACCGGGACAGGGAAACGAGCAGTACTTC. Translating gives CASSSTIQPGQGNEQYF.

This clone occurred once. The V call is TRBV30, the J call TRBJ2-1, with TRBD2 matching over 10 bases. The germline V gene encodes CDR1 GTSNPN and CDR2 SVGIG (reference sequence). This CDR3 contains 14 residues. J gave up 8 bases and V 3 bases, and 7 bases lay outside the gene matches. This chain's CDR3 is CAWRVSGGAYEQFF. In DNA, the CDR3 is TGTGCCTGGAGGGTAAGCGGGGGGGCCTATGAGCAGTTCTTC.

V and J are TRBV6-1 and TRBJ1-2; D might be TRBD1 (5 bases). Germline CDR1 and CDR2: MNHNS and SASEGT. The length of the CDR3 is 13 residues. Between the trimmed V and J ends, which lost 0 bases and 5 bases, there was a span of 7 bases. CDR3 residues: CASSEARGYGYTF. The CDR3 DNA sequence: TGTGCCAGCAGTGAAGCTAGGGGATATGGCTACACCTTC.

The rearrangement links TRBV5-1 to TRBJ2-7; D is undetermined. Trimming took off 0 bases at V and 0 bases at J, with 4 bases between the two ends. The CDR3 extends over 13 amino acids. Germline CDR1 SGHRS, CDR2 YFSETQ. CDR3 DNA sequence: TGCGCCAGCAGCTTGGGTAGCTCCTACGAGCAGTACTTC. Translated: CASSLGSSYEQYF.

The chain employs TRBV11-2 and TRBJ1-1; no clear D. The CDR3 sequence is 15 residues long. CDR1 and CDR2 (germline): SGHAT, FQNNGV. V shed 0 bases and J shed 11 bases, with 19 bases lying between them. The CDR3 spells CASSLDSGVWVGAFF. DNA for the CDR3: TGTGCCAGCAGCTTAGATTCGGGTGTGTGGGTTGGGGCTTTCTTT.

The chain uses TRBV6-5 and TRBJ2-7, with 14 positions matching TRBD2. CDR3 length: 15 amino acids. The germline CDR1 and CDR2 sequences are MNHEY and SVGAGI. V was pared by 7 bases and J by 3 bases, with 5 bases of the junction left unmatched. CDR3 sequence: CASTMGLAGDYEQYF. In DNA, the CDR3 is TGTGCCAGCACCATGGGACTAGCGGGAGACTACGAGCAGTACTTC.

The chain is built from TRBV21-1 and TRBJ2-7; the table names TRBD2, a call not compared with the DNA. TRBV21-1 is labeled a pseudogene. CDR3 length: 15 residues. The CDR3 here is CASSKEFREDYEQYF. CDR3 DNA sequence: TGTGCCAGCAGCAAAGAATTTCGGGAGGATTACGAGCAGTACTTC.

The chain joins TRBV4-1 to TRBJ1-4; D is unclear. V lost 2 bases to trimming and J lost 11 bases, with 12 bases between them. This CDR3 comprises 13 residues. Germline values: CDR1 MGHRA, CDR2 YSYEKL. The CDR3 here is CASSQFIGGKLFF. DNA for the CDR3: TGCGCCAGCAGCCAATTCATAGGAGGTAAACTGTTTTTT.

The chain's CDR3 is CASSLWTGVAFF. CDR3 bases: TGTGCCAGCAGTCTCTGGACAGGGGTGGCTTTCTTT. The rearrangement links TRBV27 to TRBJ1-1; 9 bases are a match to TRBD1. The CDR3 extends over 12 amino acids. Germline CDR1 MNHEY, CDR2 SMNVEV (reference sequence). Germline trimming cut 5 bases from V and 11 bases from J; bases unmatched to any gene: 6.

V gene TRBV27 combines with J gene TRBJ1-4, with D unclear. V was trimmed by 6 bases and J by 8 bases, leaving 13 bases between them. The CDR3 extends over 13 amino acids. Germline values: CDR1 MNHEY, CDR2 SMNVEV (reference sequence). CDR3 loop: CASRAADAEKLFF. The CDR3 nucleotides read TGTGCCAGCAGGGCGGCGGATGCGGAAAAACTGTTTTTT.

This clone was counted once. The J gene is TRBJ1-4, the V gene TRBV19; 8 bases match TRBD1. The germline V gene has CDR1 LNHDA and CDR2 SQIVND (reference sequence). The CDR3 has 14 residues. The trim removed 7 bases at V and 4 bases at J, leaving 5 bases unmatched. This chain's CDR3 is CASNADRDNEKLFF. DNA of the CDR3: TGTGCCAGTAACGCGGACAGGGATAATGAAAAACTGTTTTTT.

The chain is built from TRBV4-2 and TRBJ2-5; a possible D gene is TRBD1 (6 bases). The CDR3 runs to 13 residues. Per the germline V gene, CDR1 is LGHNA and CDR2 is YNFKEQ. Between the trimmed V and J ends, which lost 0 bases and 4 bases, there was a span of 6 bases. Here the CDR3 DNA reads TGTGCCAGCAGCCAAGACAGGGGAGAGACCCAGTACTTC. Protein product: CASSQDRGETQYF.

The J gene is TRBJ1-2, the V gene TRBV10-3; the D gene is possibly TRBD1 (5 bases). V was clipped by 5 bases and J by 0 bases, with 10 bases between them. There are 14 residues in the CDR3. The germline CDR1 and CDR2 sequences are ENHRY and SYGVKD. The CDR3 nucleotides are TGTGCCATCAGTACCCAGGGAACTAACTATGGCTACACCTTC. Encoded protein: CAISTQGTNYGYTF.

With respect to this clone: The junction departs from the called germline gene at one end, perhaps through a read error. The V gene is TRBV6-1, the J gene TRBJ2-7, with D possibly being TRBD1 (7 bases). The length of the CDR3 is 11 residues. The germline V gene has CDR1 MNHNS and CDR2 SASEGT. The CDR3 region is CASSEAGGTEF. CDR3 bases: TGTGCCAGCAGCGAAGCGGGCGGGACAGAGTTC.

The rearrangement joins TRBV18 to TRBJ1-1, with a possible D match to TRBD1 (6 bases). The germline gives CDR1 KGHSH, CDR2 LQKENI. This CDR3 comprises 12 residues. Trimming left V 8 bases short and J 1 base short, with 8 bases between. Here the CDR3 reads CASGGQNTEAFF. CDR3 in DNA: TGTGCCAGCGGGGGCCAGAACACTGAAGCTTTCTTT.

The chain is built from TRBV18 and TRBJ2-3; D is undetermined. This CDR3 spans 16 amino acids. V was pared by 3 bases and J by 0 bases, with 13 bases between. In germline, CDR1 is KGHSH, CDR2 LQKENI. The CDR3 DNA follows: TGTGCCAGCTCACCCCGGGTCCTAACTAGCACAGATACGCAGTATTTT. Its translation: CASSPRVLTSTDTQYF.

The V call is TRBV9, the J call TRBJ1-5, with a tentative D call TRBD1 (5 bases). Germline V CDR1 and CDR2: SGDLS, YYNGEE. V was shortened by 0 bases and J by 4 bases, with 11 bases between the two germline ends. The CDR3 covers 15 residues. In nucleotides, the CDR3 is TGTGCCAGCAGCGTAGCGGGGGATCGGAATCAGCCCCAGCATTTT. It is translated as CASSVAGDRNQPQHF.

Only one count was recorded for this clone. V gene TRBV7-2 combines with J gene TRBJ2-5; D unclear. Trimming took off 2 bases at V and 2 bases at J, with 12 bases between the two ends. CDR3 length: 15 amino acids. Germline V gives CDR1 SGHTA, CDR2 FQGNSA. DNA for the CDR3: TGTGCCAGCAGCTTAATGGGCGCCAGACAAGAGACCCAGTACTTC. Translated, it gives CASSLMGARQETQYF.

The chain combines TRBV11-2 with TRBJ2-7, with 10 positions matching TRBD2. The trim removed 5 bases at V and 7 bases at J, leaving 8 bases unmatched. CDR1 is SGHAT and CDR2 is FQNNGV in the germline V gene. The CDR3 runs 14 residues. The CDR3 DNA follows: TGTGCCAGCAGCCCCACTAGCGGGGCTAGTGAGCAGTACTTC. This codes for CASSPTSGASEQYF.

The chain uses TRBV19 and TRBJ1-5; possible D gene TRBD1, 5 bases. V was shortened by 7 bases and J by 4 bases, with 17 bases between the two germline ends. There are 15 residues in the CDR3. Germline V gene lookup returns CDR1 LNHDA and CDR2 SQIVND (reference sequence). Here the CDR3 DNA reads TGTGCCAGTAAGGGAACAGGAGACGGTAATCAGCCCCAGCATTTT. Translated, it gives CASKGTGDGNQPQHF.

The V and J genes are TRBV30 and TRBJ1-5, with D uncertain. Germline V gene sequence: CDR1 GTSNPN, CDR2 SVGIG (reference sequence). V gave up 0 bases and J gave up 5 bases, with 8 bases separating them. This CDR3 contains 13 residues. CDR3 amino acids: CAWSVYGDQPQHF. CDR3 coding DNA: TGTGCCTGGAGTGTATACGGGGATCAGCCCCAGCATTTT.

V and J are TRBV5-1 and TRBJ2-2, with D unresolved. The CDR3 spans 14 residues. The germline V and J ends were trimmed by 0 bases and 2 bases, with 5 bases remaining between them. The germline V gene encodes CDR1 SGHRS and CDR2 YFSETQ. CDR3 nucleotide sequence: TGCGCCAGCAGCTTGGACAGAAACACCGGGGAGCTGTTTTTT. Translation gives CASSLDRNTGELFF.

J is TRBJ1-2 and V is TRBV18; weak D call: TRBD1 (6 bases). This CDR3 spans 12 amino acids. The V end lost 2 bases, the J end lost 8 bases, and 9 bases lay between the germline ends. Germline lookup yields CDR1 KGHSH and CDR2 LQKENI. Here the CDR3 DNA reads TGTGCCAGCTCACCAGGGGGCGGAGGCTACACCTTC. Its protein product is CASSPGGGGYTF.

This chain links TRBV10-1 with TRBJ1-1; TRBD1 might be the D (5 bases). V lost 6 bases to trimming and J lost 0 bases, with 8 bases between them. The CDR3 length is 13 residues. Looked up from germline, CDR1 is WNHNN and CDR2 is SYGVQD (reference sequence). This chain's CDR3 is CASRQALNTEAFF. The CDR3, as DNA: TGCGCCAGCAGACAGGCCCTGAACACTGAAGCTTTCTTT.

The J gene is TRBJ2-1, the V gene TRBV7-3; 9 positions match TRBD2. V lost 6 bases, J lost 7 bases, and 7 bases stayed unmatched. The CDR3 sequence is 14 residues long. From germline, CDR1 is SGHTA and CDR2 FQGTGA. The CDR3 bases are TGTGCCAGCAGTGGGGGCGGGAGGGGAAATGAGCAGTTCTTC. The encoded protein is CASSGGGRGNEQFF.